These 23 T cell receptor beta chains came from one sample sequenced in a study of T cell responses to AZD1222 COVID-19 vaccine. Some clones are missing from TCRdb's copy, which holds only in-frame ones; the method was immunoSEQ multiplex PCR. The table lists 150,000 to 200,000 clones, 88% of them singletons. This material consisted of peripheral blood, taken on day 0 of AZD1222 vaccination. Receptors were obtained from an adult in good health.

V usage is TRBV15 and J usage is TRBJ2-5; TRBD1 matches 10 bases. The trim removed 3 bases at V and 2 bases at J, leaving 6 bases unmatched. CDR1 and CDR2 (germline): LNHNV, YYDKDF (reference sequence). The CDR3 consists of 16 residues. CDR3 sequence: CATSSGDRGEQETQYF. The CDR3 DNA reads as TGTGCCACCAGCAGTGGGGACAGGGGAGAGCAAGAGACCCAGTACTTC. Variable domain in full (rest from reference TRBV15 and TRBJ2-5): DAMVIQNPRYQVTQFGKPVTLSCSQTLNHNVMYWYQQKSSQAPKLLFHYYDKDFNNEADTPDNFQSRRPNTSFCFLDIRSPGLGDTAMYLCATSSGDRGEQETQYFGPGTRLLVL.

This clone has just a few counts. The V call is TRBV4-1, the J call TRBJ2-6, with a tentative D call TRBD1 (6 bases). V was trimmed by 3 bases and J by 1 base, leaving 10 bases between them. Germline V gene sequence: CDR1 MGHRA, CDR2 YSYEKL. This CDR3 has 16 residues. This CDR3 is CASSQATGSGANVLTF. DNA of the CDR3: TGCGCCAGCAGCCAGGCAACAGGGTCTGGGGCCAACGTCCTGACTTTC.

The V call is TRBV3-1 (or the pseudogene TRBV3-2), the J call TRBJ2-5, with D perhaps TRBD1 or TRBD2 (6 bases each). Germline V gives CDR1 LGHDT, CDR2 YNNKEL (reference sequence). The CDR3 runs to 14 residues. The ends were cut back, 2 bases at V and 3 bases at J, with 10 bases in the middle. As DNA, the CDR3 is TGTGCCAGCAGCCAATCCGGGGGCGAAGAGACCCAGTACTTC. Translated: CASSQSGGEETQYF.

This clone was counted a single time. CDR3 in amino acids: CASSFRGAGTHDGYTF. In DNA, the CDR3 is TGTGCCAGCAGCTTCAGGGGGGCCGGGACCCACGATGGCTACACCTTC. The chain uses TRBV5-8 and TRBJ1-2; 7 nucleotides align to TRBD1. This CDR3 has 16 residues. V was clipped by 2 bases and J by 6 bases; unmatched bases: 13. In germline, CDR1 is SGHTS, CDR2 YDEGEE.

This clone was picked up one time. V is TRBV4-1 and J is TRBJ1-2; maybe TRBD1 (6 bases). The germline gives CDR1 MGHRA, CDR2 YSYEKL. V lost 0 bases and J 3 bases, leaving 14 bases between the germline ends. This CDR3 region has 16 residues. The CDR3 DNA reads TGCGCCAGCAGCCAAGAAGGTACAGGGAGGGACTATGGCTACACCTTC. This translates into CASSQEGTGRDYGYTF.

A single count supports this clone. V usage is TRBV7-9 and J usage is TRBJ2-7; a weak D match, TRBD1 (5 bases). V was pared by 4 bases and J by 5 bases, with 15 bases between. The CDR3 has 14 amino acids. The germline V gene encodes CDR1 SEHNR and CDR2 FQNEAQ (reference sequence). The DNA for the CDR3 is TGTGCCAGCAGCTCCTCTGGGGCTCGTCACGAGCAGTACTTC. Amino acids: CASSSSGARHEQYF.

V gene TRBV7-3 combines with J gene TRBJ2-7; 9 nucleotides match TRBD2. Per the germline V gene, CDR1 is SGHTA and CDR2 is FQGTGA. V dropped 5 bases and J dropped 5; count of bases not matched to a gene: 13. The CDR3 is 16 residues long. The CDR3: CASSPHGVERGDEQYF. In DNA, the CDR3 is TGTGCCAGCAGCCCTCATGGGGTGGAGCGGGGGGACGAGCAGTACTTC.

The genes are TRBV5-4 and TRBJ1-5, with D hard to call. The CDR3 sequence is 12 residues long. Trimming pared 7 bases from V and 4 bases from J, leaving 9 bases between. Germline values: CDR1 SGHNT, CDR2 YYREEE (reference sequence). Written as DNA, the CDR3 is TGTGCCAGCTCGGACGGAAATCAGCCCCAGCATTTT. Its protein is CASSDGNQPQHF.

The chain is built from TRBV4-1 and TRBJ1-6, with D unresolved. Germline CDR1 MGHRA, CDR2 YSYEKL. V was cut by 0 bases and J by 9 bases, with 6 bases left in between. The CDR3 length is 13 residues. The CDR3 spells CASSQDRASPLHF. In DNA form, the CDR3 reads TGCGCCAGCAGCCAAGACAGAGCTTCACCCCTCCACTTT.

The chain joins TRBV4-3 to TRBJ1-5; perhaps TRBD1 as D (5 bases). V was cut by 0 bases and J by 5 bases, with 14 bases left in between. The germline V gene has CDR1 LGHNA and CDR2 YSLEER. The CDR3 loop spans 16 amino acids. The CDR3 spells CASSQDRGARYQPQHF. The CDR3 DNA sequence: TGCGCCAGCAGCCAAGATCGAGGGGCGCGGTATCAGCCCCAGCATTTT.

V is TRBV6-5 and J is TRBJ2-7; D is perhaps TRBD1 (6 bases). The CDR3 runs 14 residues. V gave up 7 bases and J gave up 3 bases, with 16 bases separating them. Per germline, CDR1 MNHEY and CDR2 SVGAGI. The CDR3 spells CASKAQGKGYEQYF. The CDR3 nucleotides read TGTGCCAGCAAGGCCCAGGGGAAGGGCTACGAGCAGTACTTC.

The J gene is TRBJ2-3, the V gene TRBV6-2 or TRBV6-3, with 8 bases aligning to TRBD1. The J segment lost 1 base and the V segment lost 0 bases, leaving 3 bases of the junction unmatched. The CDR3 totals 16 residues. Germline V gene sequence: CDR1 MNHEY, CDR2 SVGEGT. The CDR3 bases are TGTGCCAGCAGTTACTCCCCGGGACAGGGCACAGATACGCAGTATTTT. Residues: CASSYSPGQGTDTQYF.

The V and J genes are TRBV4-1 and TRBJ1-2; D possibly corresponds to TRBD1 (5 bases). The germline V and J ends were trimmed by 1 base and 8 bases, with 17 bases remaining between them. The CDR3 runs 15 residues. Germline assignment: CDR1 MGHRA and CDR2 YSYEKL. Written as DNA, the CDR3 is TGCGCCAGCAGCCAAGCCTTAATGGGGGTAGGCGGCTACACCTTC. Translation gives CASSQALMGVGGYTF.

The V call is TRBV12-3 or TRBV12-4, the J call TRBJ2-1, with a possible D match to TRBD2 (5 bases). The V and J ends lost 2 bases and 10 bases respectively, with 12 bases between them. CDR3 length equals 13 residues. As DNA, the CDR3 is TGTGCCAGCAGTTTACCCGGACTGGAGGAGCAGTTCTTC. Encoded protein: CASSLPGLEEQFF.

V usage is TRBV19 and J usage is TRBJ2-1; 9 bases agree with TRBD1. CDR1 is LNHDA, CDR2 SQIVND, per germline (reference sequence). The CDR3 has 14 amino acids. Losses at the gene ends were 7 bases for V and 6 bases for J; bases not matched to a gene: 7. DNA for the CDR3: TGTGCCAGTATCCGGGACAGGGTCTCCAATGAGCAGTTCTTC. This encodes CASIRDRVSNEQFF.

The chain recombines TRBV19 with TRBJ2-1; 12 bases match TRBD2. Germline V gene data show CDR1 as LNHDA and CDR2 as SQIVND (reference sequence). The CDR3 is 13 amino acids. V lost 6 bases, J lost 9 bases, and 3 bases stayed unmatched. CDR3: CASRASGGGEQFF. CDR3 coding DNA: TGTGCCAGTAGGGCTAGCGGGGGGGGTGAGCAGTTCTTC.

The chain carries TRBV5-6 and TRBJ2-3; 9 positions match TRBD2. The germline CDR1 and CDR2 sequences are SGHDT and YYEEEE. Trimming at V came to 3 bases and at J to 11 bases, leaving 19 bases not matched to a gene. The CDR3 consists of 17 residues. The CDR3, as DNA: TGTGCCAGCAGCTCTCTGGCGAGCGGGGGGCCGCTAGAGGGGCAGTATTTT. Translation gives CASSSLASGGPLEGQYF.

V usage is TRBV7-9 and J usage is TRBJ2-5, with 11 positions matching TRBD1. The ends lost 1 base at V and 5 bases at J; junction bases unmatched: 9. The CDR3 is 17 amino acids. Germline V gene lookup returns CDR1 SEHNR and CDR2 FQNEAQ (reference sequence). CDR3 nucleotides: TGTGCCAGCAGCTTAGGGAAAACCGGGACAGGGGGTGAGACCCAGTACTTC. Its protein product is CASSLGKTGTGGETQYF.

The gene calls are TRBV6-5 and TRBJ1-6; 9 nucleotides line up with TRBD1. CDR3 length: 14 residues. V lost 4 bases to trimming and J lost 6 bases; unmatched junction nucleotides: 1. From germline, CDR1 is MNHEY and CDR2 SVGAGI. The CDR3 sequence: CASSSQGANSPLHF. CDR3 DNA: TGTGCCAGCAGTTCACAGGGGGCTAATTCACCCCTCCACTTT.

The genes are TRBV5-4 and TRBJ2-3; D may be TRBD1 (7 bases). Germline CDR1 reads SGHNT; CDR2 reads YYREEE (reference sequence). Trimming took off 6 bases at V and 5 bases at J, with 19 bases between the two ends. The CDR3 runs to 15 residues. The DNA for the CDR3 is TGTGCCAGCACCCCGAGACAGGGAGGACGAGATACGCAGTATTTT. Translated: CASTPRQGGRDTQYF.

The CDR3 sequence: CASSQVTNYGYTF. DNA of the CDR3: TGTGCCAGCAGCCAAGTTACTAACTATGGCTACACCTTC. The rearrangement links TRBV3-1 (or the pseudogene TRBV3-2) to TRBJ1-2; D ambiguous. In germline, CDR1 is LGHDT, CDR2 YNNKEL (reference sequence). This CDR3 is 13 amino acids long. Trimming pared 1 base from V and 0 bases from J, leaving 3 bases between.

The chain uses TRBV5-5 and TRBJ2-7; D call uncertain. The CDR3 is made up of 14 amino acids. V shed 3 bases and J shed 0 bases, with 10 bases lying between them. CDR1 is SGHKS, CDR2 YYEKEE, per germline (reference sequence). The CDR3 protein is CASSSYGSSYEQYF. CDR3 sequence (DNA): TGTGCCAGCAGCTCCTACGGGTCCTCCTACGAGCAGTACTTC. Complete variable domain (other parts from reference TRBV5-5 and TRBJ2-7): DAGVTQSPTHLIKTRGQQVTLRCSPISGHKSVSWYQQVLGQGPQFIFQYYEKEERGRGNFPDRFSARQFPNYSSELNVNALLLGDSALYLCASSSYGSSYEQYFGPGTRLTVT.

The chain uses TRBV5-1 and TRBJ2-5; 8 bases map to TRBD2. The germline CDR1 and CDR2 sequences are SGHRS and YFSETQ. The CDR3 is 14 residues long. Trimming removed 0 bases from V and 3 bases from J; junction bases left unmatched: 1. CDR3 nucleotide sequence: TGCGCCAGCAGCTTGGATAGCGGGGAAGAGACCCAGTACTTC. Protein: CASSLDSGEETQYF.